The 30 T cell receptor beta chains below all came from one sample that was sequenced in a study of a mutant IDH1 vaccine in newly diagnosed glioma. This table comes from immunoSEQ multiplex PCR, and its TCRdb copy is limited to in-frame clones, with some not included. Among roughly 99,000 clones, about 90% were seen once, and the ten largest hold roughly 0.61%. The time point denotes: baseline, week 1 (first vaccination visit). Treatment noted: pre-vaccination baseline after standard-of-care therapy. The starting material was PBMCs, obtained from a glioma patient treated with radiotherapy, temozolomide or both. The receptors come from a woman aged 45-65 years with glioma.

For the CDR3, the DNA is TGTGCCAGCGAATTAGCGGGAGATTCAGCCTACGAGCAGTACTTC. Its translation is CASELAGDSAYEQYF. This chain connects TRBV28 to TRBJ2-7; TRBD2 matches 9 bases. The V gene end was trimmed by 8 bases and the J gene end by 2 bases; junction bases not matched to a gene: 10. This CDR3 comprises 15 residues. In germline, CDR1 is MDHEN, CDR2 SYDVKM.

The gene calls are TRBV5-1 and TRBJ2-7; 12 positions agree with TRBD2. CDR1 SGHRS and CDR2 YFSETQ come from the germline V gene. The CDR3 spans 15 residues. V trimming: 0 bases; J trimming: 6 bases; junction bases outside the gene matches: 4. This chain's CDR3 is CASSLDGLAGLEQYF. CDR3 in DNA: TGCGCCAGCAGCTTGGACGGACTAGCGGGACTCGAGCAGTACTTC.

This clone was seen a few times. The gene calls are TRBV2 and TRBJ1-5; D call uncertain. The CDR3 has 14 residues. Germline V gene data show CDR1 as SNHLY and CDR2 as FYNNEI. Trimming took 3 bases from V and 3 from J, leaving 9 bases between them. The CDR3 loop reads CASSERQDNQPQHF. Here the CDR3 DNA reads TGTGCCAGCAGTGAGAGGCAGGACAATCAGCCCCAGCATTTT. The full variable domain, in which reference TRBV2 and TRBJ1-5 provide the parts outside the CDR3, is EPEVTQTPSHQVTQMGQEVILRCVPISNHLYFYWYRQILGQKVEFLVSFYNNEISEKSEIFDDQFSVERPDGSNFTLKIRSTKLEDSAMYFCASSERQDNQPQHFGDGTRLSIL.

The chain joins TRBV10-3 to TRBJ1-3; perhaps TRBD1 as D (6 bases). The CDR3 spans 17 residues. Trimming stripped 3 bases from V and 4 bases from J, with 19 bases between. CDR1 and CDR2 from the germline V gene are ENHRY and SYGVKD. The CDR3: CAISDGGATSLGNTIYF. CDR3 bases: TGTGCCATCAGTGACGGGGGGGCAACGTCTCTCGGAAACACCATATATTTT.

The rearrangement links TRBV9 to TRBJ2-5; weak D call: TRBD2 (6 bases). The V end was cut by 4 bases, the J end by 4 bases, with 20 bases between. This CDR3 has 16 amino acids. The germline CDR1 and CDR2 sequences are SGDLS and YYNGEE. In DNA, the CDR3 is TGTGCCAGCAGCTCGTATAACGGGAGAGGGCGAGAGACCCAGTACTTC. Translation gives CASSSYNGRGRETQYF.

The chain recombines TRBV28 with TRBJ1-2, with D hard to call. The CDR3 consists of 14 residues. The V gene lost 5 bases and the J gene lost 3 bases, with 13 bases spanning the gap. CDR1 MDHEN and CDR2 SYDVKM come from the germline V gene. CDR3 DNA sequence: TGTGCCAGCAGTGTGCAGCCGGTTGACTATGGCTACACCTTC. Its protein is CASSVQPVDYGYTF.

This clone was seen more than once but under ten times. The chain is built from TRBV7-9 and TRBJ1-1; TRBD1 aligns across 8 bases. Per the germline V gene, CDR1 is SEHNR and CDR2 is FQNEAQ (reference sequence). The CDR3 covers 15 residues. Losses at the gene ends were 5 bases for V and 2 bases for J; bases not matched to a gene: 7. Here the CDR3 reads CASSTQGQANTEAFF. For the CDR3, the DNA is TGTGCCAGCAGCACCCAGGGACAGGCAAACACTGAAGCTTTCTTT.

The J gene is TRBJ2-5, the V gene TRBV19, with TRBD1 as a possible D gene (6 bases). The CDR3 is made up of 12 amino acids. V shed 8 bases and J shed 4 bases, with 11 bases lying between them. Germline lookup yields CDR1 LNHDA and CDR2 SQIVND (reference sequence). The CDR3 is CASSGTLETQYF. The CDR3 DNA is TGTGCCAGTTCCGGGACATTAGAGACCCAGTACTTC.

CDR3 loop: CASSRGTSDSTDTQYF. In DNA form, the CDR3 reads TGCGCCAGCAGCCGGGGGACTAGCGACTCCACAGATACGCAGTATTTT. The V and J genes are TRBV5-1 and TRBJ2-3, with 10 positions matching TRBD2. V was clipped by 4 bases and J by 2 bases; unmatched bases: 7. CDR3 length: 16 amino acids. Germline CDR1 reads SGHRS; CDR2 reads YFSETQ.

This chain links TRBV11-2 with TRBJ2-7; D unclear. The length of the CDR3 is 14 residues. The germline V gene has CDR1 SGHAT and CDR2 FQNNGV. Trimming pared 5 bases from V and 1 base from J, leaving 12 bases between. Here the CDR3 DNA reads TGTGCCAGCAGCCCCGGACCCACTTCCTACGAGCAGTACTTC. Translated, it gives CASSPGPTSYEQYF.

The CDR3 spells CASSVGEASYNEQFF. The CDR3 DNA reads as TGTGCCAGCAGCGTAGGAGAAGCGTCCTACAATGAGCAGTTCTTC. The chain carries TRBV9 and TRBJ2-1; D uncertain. Germline V CDR1 and CDR2: SGDLS, YYNGEE. The CDR3 runs to 15 residues. The germline V and J ends were trimmed by 0 bases and 1 base, with 8 bases remaining between them.

V and J are TRBV27 and TRBJ1-5; D gene unclear. Germline values: CDR1 MNHEY, CDR2 SMNVEV (reference sequence). The CDR3 has 13 amino acids. Trimming removed 2 bases at V and 7 bases at J, with 9 bases between. Here the CDR3 reads CASSLTSGQPQHF. The CDR3 bases are TGTGCCAGCAGTTTAACATCAGGCCAGCCCCAGCATTTT.

The V and J genes are TRBV20-1 and TRBJ2-7; no clear D. Germline CDR1 reads DFQATT; CDR2 reads SNEGSKA (reference sequence). CDR3 length: 11 amino acids. With 0 bases removed from V and 4 bases from J, the gap between germline ends came to 4 bases. CDR3 region: CSARDQYEQYF. In DNA form, the CDR3 reads TGCAGTGCTAGAGATCAGTACGAGCAGTACTTC.

This chain uses TRBV28 with TRBJ1-3, with 7 bases fitting TRBD1. CDR3 length equals 15 residues. CDR1 and CDR2 (germline): MDHEN, SYDVKM. V lost 8 bases and J lost 2; bases outside the gene matches: 9. The CDR3 sequence is CASHYRGSAGNTIYF. The CDR3 coding sequence is TGTGCCAGCCATTACAGGGGATCGGCTGGAAACACCATATATTTT.

J is TRBJ1-5 and V is TRBV4-1, with 7 bases identical to TRBD1. Germline values: CDR1 MGHRA, CDR2 YSYEKL. The junction had 6 bases not matched to a gene; V was cut back by 1 base and J by 6 bases. This CDR3 is 15 amino acids long. CDR3 coding DNA: TGCGCCAGCAGCCAAGCGGGGACAGACGGTCAGCCCCAGCATTTT. Its translation is CASSQAGTDGQPQHF.

The chain combines TRBV6-5 with TRBJ2-1; D possibly corresponds to TRBD1 (6 bases). Germline V gene sequence: CDR1 MNHEY, CDR2 SVGAGI. V was pared by 5 bases and J by 13 bases, with 18 bases between. There are 13 residues in the CDR3. The CDR3 sequence: CASSVQGNAEQFF. DNA for the CDR3: TGTGCCAGCAGTGTACAGGGTAATGCTGAACAGTTCTTC.

The chain is built from TRBV13 and TRBJ2-3; TRBD1 matches 8 bases. Germline values: CDR1 PRHDT, CDR2 FYEKMQ (reference sequence). The CDR3 is 16 amino acids. The V and J ends lost 4 bases and 3 bases, in that order; junction bases with no gene match: 9. CDR3 DNA sequence: TGTGCCAGCAGCTCGAGAGGACAGGGCCGGACAGATACGCAGTATTTT. This translates into CASSSRGQGRTDTQYF.

The chain combines TRBV6-6 with TRBJ2-7, with TRBD1 identical over 10 bases. From germline, CDR1 is MNHNY and CDR2 SVGAGI (reference sequence). The junction had 5 bases not matched to a gene; V was cut back by 6 bases and J by 6 bases. The CDR3 consists of 13 residues. The chain's CDR3 is CASRGTGEGEQYF. In DNA form, the CDR3 reads TGTGCCAGCAGGGGGACAGGGGAGGGCGAGCAGTACTTC.

This chain uses TRBV7-9 with TRBJ2-3; D remains ambiguous. The length of the CDR3 is 15 residues. V shed 8 bases and J shed 1 base, with 16 bases lying between them. CDR1 SEHNR and CDR2 FQNEAQ come from the germline V gene (reference sequence). The CDR3 reads CASPPQMAGTDTQYF. Here the CDR3 DNA reads TGTGCCAGCCCCCCTCAGATGGCCGGCACAGATACGCAGTATTTT.

This sequence joins TRBV2 and TRBJ1-4, with TRBD1 matching 8 bases. Germline lookup yields CDR1 SNHLY and CDR2 FYNNEI. J was trimmed by 3 bases and V by 6 bases; bases with no gene match: 6. The CDR3 is 15 amino acids. The DNA of the CDR3 is TGTGCCAGCAGGAAGGACAGGGTTTCTAATGAAAAACTGTTTTTT. Translation gives CASRKDRVSNEKLFF.

This clone was counted only a few times. The V and J genes are TRBV5-4 and TRBJ2-7, with a weak D call TRBD2 (6 bases). Trimming removed 6 bases from V and 6 bases from J, with 10 bases in between. Germline V gives CDR1 SGHNT, CDR2 YYREEE (reference sequence). This CDR3 has 11 amino acids. The CDR3 DNA follows: TGTGCCAGCACCCTGGGGGGCGAGCAGTACTTC. Translation: CASTLGGEQYF.

This clone was observed a handful of times. The chain employs TRBV5-1 and TRBJ2-3, with 11 bases identical to TRBD2. Germline assignment: CDR1 SGHRS and CDR2 YFSETQ. Germline trimming cut 3 bases from V and 10 bases from J; bases unmatched to any gene: 13. This CDR3 contains 16 residues. The CDR3 protein is CASSSSTSGRTLAQYF. The CDR3 bases are TGCGCCAGCAGCTCCTCCACTAGCGGGAGAACCCTAGCGCAGTATTTT.

The V and J genes are TRBV18 and TRBJ1-1; D remains unclear. The V and J ends lost 2 bases and 0 bases respectively, with 10 bases between them. The V gene's germline CDR1 is KGHSH and CDR2 LQKENI. The CDR3 has 15 residues. CDR3 residues: CASSPSGLMNTEAFF. CDR3 in DNA: TGTGCCAGCTCACCAAGCGGGCTGATGAACACTGAAGCTTTCTTT.

This sequence joins TRBV5-4 and TRBJ2-7; D is undetermined. The CDR3 consists of 15 residues. CDR1 and CDR2 from the germline V gene are SGHNT and YYREEE (reference sequence). The ends were cut back, 4 bases at V and 3 bases at J, with 17 bases in the middle. CDR3 residues: CASSASRLVSYEQYF. CDR3 DNA: TGTGCCAGCAGCGCCTCCCGGCTAGTAAGCTACGAGCAGTACTTC.

V gene TRBV27 combines with J gene TRBJ1-2, with TRBD1 as a possible D gene (6 bases). Germline assignment: CDR1 MNHEY and CDR2 SMNVEV (reference sequence). This CDR3 spans 16 amino acids. V was trimmed by 6 bases and J by 2 bases, leaving 19 bases between them. The CDR3 protein is CASRPPGQRENYGYTF. DNA for the CDR3: TGTGCCAGCAGGCCGCCAGGACAGCGAGAGAACTATGGCTACACCTTC.

V and J are TRBV28 and TRBJ1-2; 7 bases are shared with TRBD1. After removal of 10 bases from V and 8 bases from J, the junction contained 16 bases not matched to a gene. Germline V gene data show CDR1 as MDHEN and CDR2 as SYDVKM. There are 14 residues in the CDR3. The CDR3 sequence: CATFESQGSRGYTF. The CDR3, as DNA: TGTGCCACCTTTGAATCACAGGGGTCACGGGGCTACACCTTC.

J is TRBJ2-7 and V is TRBV20-1; no reliable D call. Trimming shortened V by 1 base and J by 6 bases, and 7 bases separated the two germline ends. CDR3 size: 11 residues. Per germline, CDR1 DFQATT and CDR2 SNEGSKA (reference sequence). CDR3 amino acids: CSARGPAEQYF. CDR3 bases: TGCAGTGCTAGAGGTCCGGCCGAGCAGTACTTC.

J is TRBJ1-3 and V is TRBV5-1, with 8 bases that match TRBD1. There are 14 residues in the CDR3. The ends lost 4 bases at V and 3 bases at J; junction bases unmatched: 3. Germline V CDR1 and CDR2: SGHRS, YFSETQ. The CDR3 sequence is CASSRTGSGNTIYF. CDR3 DNA: TGCGCCAGCAGCCGGACAGGGAGTGGAAACACCATATATTTT.

The chain employs TRBV10-1 and TRBJ2-1, with TRBD2 as a possible D gene (6 bases). The CDR3 has 14 residues. Between the trimmed V and J ends, which lost 6 bases and 2 bases, there was a span of 11 bases. Germline values: CDR1 WNHNN, CDR2 SYGVQD (reference sequence). The CDR3 sequence: CASSLGTAYNEQFF. As DNA, the CDR3 is TGCGCCAGCAGCCTAGGGACTGCCTACAATGAGCAGTTCTTC.

The rearrangement uses TRBV6-1 and TRBJ1-5; D gene unclear. This CDR3 comprises 13 residues. V was pared by 3 bases and J by 6 bases, with 9 bases between. Germline loops: CDR1 MNHNS, CDR2 SASEGT. The CDR3 nucleotides are TGTGCCAGCAGTGAGAAATGGGGTCAGCCCCAGCATTTT. Translated: CASSEKWGQPQHF.